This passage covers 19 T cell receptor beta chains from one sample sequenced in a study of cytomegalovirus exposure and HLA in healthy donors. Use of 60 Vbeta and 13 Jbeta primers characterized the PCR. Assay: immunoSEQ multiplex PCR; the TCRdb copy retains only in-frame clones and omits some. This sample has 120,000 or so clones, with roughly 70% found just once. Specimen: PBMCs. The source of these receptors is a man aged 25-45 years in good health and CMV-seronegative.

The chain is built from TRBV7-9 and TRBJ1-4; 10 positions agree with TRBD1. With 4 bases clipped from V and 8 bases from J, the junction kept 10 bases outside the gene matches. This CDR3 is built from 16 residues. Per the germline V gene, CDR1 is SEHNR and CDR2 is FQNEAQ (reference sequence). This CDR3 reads CASSWTPGQGWEKLFF. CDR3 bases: TGTGCCAGCAGCTGGACCCCGGGACAGGGGTGGGAAAAACTGTTTTTT. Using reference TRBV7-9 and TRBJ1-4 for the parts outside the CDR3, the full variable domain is DTGVSQNPRHKITKRGQNVTFRCDPISEHNRLYWYRQTLGQGPEFLTYFQNEAQLEKSRLLSDRFSAERPKGSFSTLEIQRTEQGDSAMYLCASSWTPGQGWEKLFFGSGTQLSVL.

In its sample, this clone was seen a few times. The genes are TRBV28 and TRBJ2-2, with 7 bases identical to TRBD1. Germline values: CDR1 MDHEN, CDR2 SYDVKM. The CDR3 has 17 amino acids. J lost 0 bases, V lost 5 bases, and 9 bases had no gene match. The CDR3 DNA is TGTGCCAGCAGTCCATACAGGGGCGAATCGAACACCGGGGAGCTGTTTTTT. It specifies CASSPYRGESNTGELFF.

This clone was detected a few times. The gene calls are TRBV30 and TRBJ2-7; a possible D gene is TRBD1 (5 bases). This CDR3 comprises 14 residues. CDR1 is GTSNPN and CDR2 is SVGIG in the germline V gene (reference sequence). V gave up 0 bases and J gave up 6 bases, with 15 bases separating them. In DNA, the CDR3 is TGTGCCTGGAGTGTACGGAGCAGGGTCACCGAGCAGTACTTC. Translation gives CAWSVRSRVTEQYF.

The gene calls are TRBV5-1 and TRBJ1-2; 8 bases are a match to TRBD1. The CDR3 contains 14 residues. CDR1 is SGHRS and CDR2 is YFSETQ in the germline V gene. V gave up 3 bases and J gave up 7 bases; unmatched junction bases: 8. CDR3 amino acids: CASSSSTGGGGYTF. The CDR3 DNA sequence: TGCGCCAGCAGCTCCTCTACAGGGGGAGGTGGCTACACCTTC.

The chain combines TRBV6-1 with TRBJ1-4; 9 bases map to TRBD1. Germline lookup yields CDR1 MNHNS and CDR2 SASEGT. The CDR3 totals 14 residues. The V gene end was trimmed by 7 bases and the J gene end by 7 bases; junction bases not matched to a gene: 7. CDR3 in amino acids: CASTWTGESEKLFF. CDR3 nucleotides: TGTGCCAGCACCTGGACAGGGGAGAGTGAAAAACTGTTTTTT.

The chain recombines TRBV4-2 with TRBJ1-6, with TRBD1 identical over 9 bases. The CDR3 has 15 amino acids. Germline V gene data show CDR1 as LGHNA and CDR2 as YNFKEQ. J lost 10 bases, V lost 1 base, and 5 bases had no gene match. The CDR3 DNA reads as TGTGCCAGCAGCCAAGGGGACAGGGAGGGATCACCCCTCCACTTT. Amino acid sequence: CASSQGDREGSPLHF.

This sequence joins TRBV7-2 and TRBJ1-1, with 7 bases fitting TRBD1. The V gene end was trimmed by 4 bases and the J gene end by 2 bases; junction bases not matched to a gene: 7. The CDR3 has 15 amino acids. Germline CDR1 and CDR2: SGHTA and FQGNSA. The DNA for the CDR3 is TGTGCCAGCAGCTGGAACAGGGGAGCTAACACTGAAGCTTTCTTT. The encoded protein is CASSWNRGANTEAFF.

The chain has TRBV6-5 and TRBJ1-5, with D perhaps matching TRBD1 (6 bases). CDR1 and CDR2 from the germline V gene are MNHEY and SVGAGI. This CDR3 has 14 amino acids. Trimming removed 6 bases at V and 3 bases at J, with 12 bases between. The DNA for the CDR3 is TGTGCCAGCAGCCTTGACAGGTCCAATCAGCCCCAGCATTTT. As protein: CASSLDRSNQPQHF.

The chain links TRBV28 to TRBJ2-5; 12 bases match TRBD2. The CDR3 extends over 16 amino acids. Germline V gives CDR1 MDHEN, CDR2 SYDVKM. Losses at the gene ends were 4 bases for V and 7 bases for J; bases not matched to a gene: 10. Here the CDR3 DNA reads TGTGCCAGCAGTTCCGGTATCTCTAGCGGGGGGGGGACCCAGTACTTC. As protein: CASSSGISSGGGTQYF.

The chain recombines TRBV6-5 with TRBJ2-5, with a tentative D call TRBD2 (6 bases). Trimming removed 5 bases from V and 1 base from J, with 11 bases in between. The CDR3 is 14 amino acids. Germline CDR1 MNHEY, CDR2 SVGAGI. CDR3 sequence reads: CASSLTGLQETQYF. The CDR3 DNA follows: TGTGCCAGCAGTCTTACGGGACTCCAAGAGACCCAGTACTTC.

CDR3 nucleotide sequence: TGTGCCAGCAGGACAGGGATAGTAGGTGAAAAACTGTTTTTT. This sequence encodes CASRTGIVGEKLFF. The chain recombines TRBV6-5 with TRBJ1-4; 7 bases agree with TRBD1. The germline gives CDR1 MNHEY, CDR2 SVGAGI. CDR3 length equals 14 residues. V lost 6 bases and J lost 7; bases outside the gene matches: 8.

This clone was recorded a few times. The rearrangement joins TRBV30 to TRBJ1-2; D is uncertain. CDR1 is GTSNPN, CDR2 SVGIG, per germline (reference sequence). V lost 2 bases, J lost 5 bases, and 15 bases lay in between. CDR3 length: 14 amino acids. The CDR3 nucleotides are TGTGCCTGGAGTAGTACCGCTGGCAGTTATGGCTACACCTTC. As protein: CAWSSTAGSYGYTF.

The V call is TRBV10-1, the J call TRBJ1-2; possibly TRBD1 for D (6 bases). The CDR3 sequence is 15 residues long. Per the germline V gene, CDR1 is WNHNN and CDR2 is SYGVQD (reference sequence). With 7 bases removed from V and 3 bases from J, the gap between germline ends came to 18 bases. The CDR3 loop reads CASTHRAQIDYGYTF. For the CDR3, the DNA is TGCGCCAGCACACACAGGGCACAAATCGACTATGGCTACACCTTC.

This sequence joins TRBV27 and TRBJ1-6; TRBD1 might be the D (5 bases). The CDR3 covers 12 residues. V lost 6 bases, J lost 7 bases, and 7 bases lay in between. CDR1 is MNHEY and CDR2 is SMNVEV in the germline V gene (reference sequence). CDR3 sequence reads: CASRSGNSPLHF. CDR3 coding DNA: TGTGCCAGCAGATCAGGGAATTCACCCCTCCACTTT.

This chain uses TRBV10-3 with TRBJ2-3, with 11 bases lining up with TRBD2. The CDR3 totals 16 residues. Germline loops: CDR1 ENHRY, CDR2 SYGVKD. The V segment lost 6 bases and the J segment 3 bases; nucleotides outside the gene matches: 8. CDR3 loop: CAISPTSGVGTDTQYF. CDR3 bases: TGTGCCATCAGCCCGACTAGCGGGGTGGGAACAGATACGCAGTATTTT.

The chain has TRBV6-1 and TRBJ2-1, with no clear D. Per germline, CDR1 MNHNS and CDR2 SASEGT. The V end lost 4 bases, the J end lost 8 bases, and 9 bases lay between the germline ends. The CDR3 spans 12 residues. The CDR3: CASSAGLDEQFF. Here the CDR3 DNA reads TGTGCCAGCAGTGCCGGTTTGGATGAGCAGTTCTTC.

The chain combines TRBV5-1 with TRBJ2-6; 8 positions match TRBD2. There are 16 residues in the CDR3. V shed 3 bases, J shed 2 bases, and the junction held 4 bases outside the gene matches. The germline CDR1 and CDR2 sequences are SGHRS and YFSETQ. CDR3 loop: CASSSLGGAGANVLTF. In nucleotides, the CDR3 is TGCGCCAGCAGCTCACTCGGGGGGGCTGGGGCCAACGTCCTGACTTTC. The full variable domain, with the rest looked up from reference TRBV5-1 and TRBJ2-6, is KAGVTQTPRYLIKTRGQQVTLSCSPISGHRSVSWYQQTPGQGLQFLFEYFSETQRNKGNFPGRFSGRQFSNSRSEMNVSTLELGDSALYLCASSSLGGAGANVLTFGAGSRLTVL.

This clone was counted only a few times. CDR3 bases: TGTGCCAGTAGTAAACAGAGAACTAATGAAAAACTGTTTTTT. Translation: CASSKQRTNEKLFF. The chain recombines TRBV19 with TRBJ1-4; D gene uncertain. Germline-derived CDR1 and CDR2 are LNHDA and SQIVND (reference sequence). The CDR3 contains 14 residues. V was cut by 4 bases and J by 1 base, with 7 bases left in between.

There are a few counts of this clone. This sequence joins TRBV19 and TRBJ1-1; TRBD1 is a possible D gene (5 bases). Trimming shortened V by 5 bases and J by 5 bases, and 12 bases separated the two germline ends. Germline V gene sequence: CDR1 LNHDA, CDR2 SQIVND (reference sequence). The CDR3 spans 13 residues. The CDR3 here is CASSRGLGTEAFF. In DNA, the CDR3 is TGTGCCAGTAGTCGGGGGTTGGGGACTGAAGCTTTCTTT.